This entry lists 5 T cell receptor beta chains sequenced from one sample in a study of TIL therapy for anti-PD-1-resistant metastatic lung cancer. Indicated time point: pre-treatment sample, taken before nivolumab and TIL therapy. Most excised metastases sampled were pleural nodules or supraclavicular lymph nodes. The immunoSEQ assay was v3. The repertoire was sequenced with immunoSEQ multiplex PCR; TCRdb's copy has only in-frame clones and lacks some. Of some 90,000 clones in the sample, roughly 65% were seen once. Here the sequenced sample was tumor tissue, taken at baseline. Receptors originate from a person aged 30 to 80 with non-small cell lung cancer.

The CDR3 DNA reads as TGTGCCAGTAGTATAAGGGGTAGATGGAATGAGCAGTTCTTC. Translating it yields CASSIRGRWNEQFF. The rearrangement links TRBV19 to TRBJ2-1; maybe TRBD1 (5 bases). CDR1 and CDR2 (germline): LNHDA, SQIVND (reference sequence). The CDR3 is 14 residues long. The germline V and J ends were trimmed by 2 bases and 7 bases, with 12 bases remaining between them.

The CDR3 DNA follows: TGTGCCAGCACTTCAGGGGGCATCTCTGGAAACACCATATATTTT. Translated: CASTSGGISGNTIYF. The V gene is TRBV21-1, the J gene TRBJ1-3; the table's D call of TRBD1 was not tested on the DNA. TRBV21-1 is flagged as a pseudogene. This CDR3 comprises 15 residues.

This clone was counted once. The genes are TRBV4-1 and TRBJ2-2; D may be TRBD2 (6 bases). Trimming stripped 8 bases from V and 3 bases from J, with 19 bases between. Germline V gene sequence: CDR1 MGHRA, CDR2 YSYEKL. There are 16 residues in the CDR3. The CDR3 spells CASSELGGLDTGELFF. CDR3 DNA: TGCGCCAGCTCTGAGCTGGGGGGATTGGACACCGGGGAGCTGTTTTTT.

The rearrangement links TRBV6-2 or TRBV6-3 to TRBJ2-2; 7 bases fit TRBD1. The junction had 7 bases not matched to a gene; V was cut back by 6 bases and J by 3 bases. This CDR3 is built from 15 residues. Germline values: CDR1 MNHEY, CDR2 SVGEGT. In nucleotides, the CDR3 is TGTGCCAGCAGCTCCGACAGGGTGTACACCGGGGAGCTGTTTTTT. Protein product: CASSSDRVYTGELFF.

This clone appeared a few times. V usage is TRBV6-2 or TRBV6-3 and J usage is TRBJ2-7, with D maybe TRBD2 (5 bases). The germline V and J ends were trimmed by 2 bases and 0 bases, with 14 bases remaining between them. The CDR3 runs to 16 residues. From germline, CDR1 is MNHEY and CDR2 SVGEGT. Written as DNA, the CDR3 is TGTGCCAGCAGTTACAGGGAAAGCGGTAGCTCCTACGAGCAGTACTTC. It translates to CASSYRESGSSYEQYF.